A selection of T cell receptor beta chains follows, all from one sample in a study of blood T cell repertoires in COVID-19. The protocol was immunoSEQ multiplex PCR, while the TCRdb copy is restricted to in-frame clones and leaves out a portion. The repertoire holds 50,000 to 65,000 clones, with 70% to 90% as singletons. The sequencing sample was made of peripheral blood. The receptors come from a human donor in a cohort sampled during active COVID-19. CDR3s include the opening cysteine and the closing phenylalanine or tryptophan. The order of the fields is D gene, J gene, V gene, CDR3 protein. A D gene is named only where the DNA matches it firmly.

. | TRBJ2-7 | TRBV19 | CASSIGGALSEQYF
TRBD1 | TRBJ2-7 | TRBV4-2 | CASSKGAPPNEQYF
TRBD1 | TRBJ2-7 | TRBV6-5 | CASTSLGTESYEQYF
TRBD2 | TRBJ2-1 | TRBV7-3 | CASSFGGGGNEQFF
TRBD1 | TRBJ2-1 | TRBV7-9 | CASSLATGFPSTGEQFF
. | TRBJ2-1 | TRBV11-2 | CASSTLSGVPQGNEQFF
. | TRBJ1-2 | TRBV28 | CASSIAGIYGYTF
. | TRBJ2-7 | TRBV28 | CASSSGLSYEQYF
. | TRBJ1-4 | TRBV15 | CATSRSQVGATNEKLFF
. | TRBJ2-7 | TRBV7-9 | CASSPDARVYEQYF
TRBD2 | TRBJ2-1 | TRBV6-5 | CASRETSGPYNEQFF
TRBD2 | TRBJ2-5 | TRBV13 | CASSLGLFSQETQYF
TRBD1 | TRBJ1-3 | TRBV30 | CAWRDRGDPSSGNTIYF
. | TRBJ2-7 | TRBV2 | CASRPDTVEQYF
. | TRBJ1-5 | TRBV10-3 | CAISTGPNQPQHF
. | TRBJ1-1 | TRBV29-1 | CSVLDRSWGTEAFF
. | TRBJ2-5 | TRBV11-1 | CASSLVRGTAETQYF
. | TRBJ1-3 | TRBV9 | CASSPGGGGGNTIYF
. | TRBJ1-1 | TRBV13 | CASSSLIRGDEAFF
. | TRBJ2-1 | TRBV7-7 | CASSLGMEGRGRYNEQFF
. | TRBJ2-6 | TRBV28 | CASSSRVASSGANVLTF